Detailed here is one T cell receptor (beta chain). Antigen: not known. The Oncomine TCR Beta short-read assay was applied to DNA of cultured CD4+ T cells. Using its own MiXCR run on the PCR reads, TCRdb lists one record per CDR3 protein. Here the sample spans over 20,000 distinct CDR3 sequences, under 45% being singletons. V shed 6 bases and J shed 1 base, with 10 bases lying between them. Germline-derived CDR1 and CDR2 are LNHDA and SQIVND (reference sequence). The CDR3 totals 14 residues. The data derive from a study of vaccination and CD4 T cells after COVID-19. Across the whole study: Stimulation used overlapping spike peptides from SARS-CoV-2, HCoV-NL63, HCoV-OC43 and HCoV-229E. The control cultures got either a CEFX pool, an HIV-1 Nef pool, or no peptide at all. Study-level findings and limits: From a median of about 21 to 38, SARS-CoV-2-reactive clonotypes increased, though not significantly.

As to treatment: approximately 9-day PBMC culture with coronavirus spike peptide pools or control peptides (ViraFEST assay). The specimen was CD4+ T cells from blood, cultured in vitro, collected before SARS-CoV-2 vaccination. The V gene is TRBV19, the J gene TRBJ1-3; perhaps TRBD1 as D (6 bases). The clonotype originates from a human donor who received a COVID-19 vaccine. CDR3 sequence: CASRQGMSGNTIYF. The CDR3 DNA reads TGTGCCAGTAGGCAGGGGATGTCTGGAAACACCATATATTTT.